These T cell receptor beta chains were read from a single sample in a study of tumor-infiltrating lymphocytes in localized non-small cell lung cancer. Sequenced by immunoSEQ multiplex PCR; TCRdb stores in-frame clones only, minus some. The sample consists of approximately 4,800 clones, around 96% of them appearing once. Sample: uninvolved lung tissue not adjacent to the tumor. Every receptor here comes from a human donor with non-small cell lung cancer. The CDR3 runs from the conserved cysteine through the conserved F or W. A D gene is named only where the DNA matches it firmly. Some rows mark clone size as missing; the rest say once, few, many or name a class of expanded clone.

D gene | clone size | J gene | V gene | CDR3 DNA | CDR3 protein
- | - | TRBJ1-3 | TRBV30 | TGTGCCTGGAGTCCCTTGGGGACAAAGGGTTCGATCTCTGGAAACACCATATATTTT | CAWSPLGTKGSISGNTIYF
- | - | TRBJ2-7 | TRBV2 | TGTGCCAGCAGTGTGGCGACAGCATACGAGCAGTACTTC | CASSVATAYEQYF
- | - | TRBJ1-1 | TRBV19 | TGTGCCAGTCGCAACTGGGGTGGGCAGCGGGCTGAAGCTTTCTTT | CASRNWGGQRAEAFF
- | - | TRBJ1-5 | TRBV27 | TGTGCCAGCAGTTTTCAAGGGGGAGGCAATCAGCCCCAGCATTTT | CASSFQGGGNQPQHF
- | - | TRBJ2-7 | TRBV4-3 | TGCGCCAGCAGCCAAGATTCGGGTCCCTACGAGCAGTACTTC | CASSQDSGPYEQYF
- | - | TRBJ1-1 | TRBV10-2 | TGCGCCAGCAGTGAGTCCCACACTGAAGCTTTCTTT | CASSESHTEAFF
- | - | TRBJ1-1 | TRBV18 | TGTGCCAGCTCACTCGGACAGACGAACACTGAAGCTTTCTTT | CASSLGQTNTEAFF
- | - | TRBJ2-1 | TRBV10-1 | TGCGCCAGCAGTGAGTCTCCGGACACTGAGCAGTTCTTC | CASSESPDTEQFF
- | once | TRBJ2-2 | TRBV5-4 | TGTGCCAGCAGCCTACGACAGGCGAACACCGGGGAGCTGTTTTTT | CASSLRQANTGELFF
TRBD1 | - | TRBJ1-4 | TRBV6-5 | TGTGCCAGCACGAAGGCCGGGACAGGGAGGGAAAAACTGTTTTTT | CASTKAGTGREKLFF
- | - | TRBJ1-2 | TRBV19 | TGTGCCAGTAAGCCCGGTTCAGGGGATGGCTACACCTTC | CASKPGSGDGYTF
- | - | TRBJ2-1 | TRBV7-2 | TGTGCCAGCAGAACGGGGAGTGGGGGGGCCTTTGAGCAGTTCTTC | CASRTGSGGAFEQFF
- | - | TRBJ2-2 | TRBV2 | TGTGCCAGCATGAGGGGTGGGAACACCGGGGAGCTGTTTTTT | CASMRGGNTGELFF
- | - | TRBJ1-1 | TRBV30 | TGTGCCTGGAAGGGAGGACAATCGACAGCTTTCTTT | CAWKGGQSTAFF
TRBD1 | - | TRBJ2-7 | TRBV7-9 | TGTGCCAGCAGCTTGATCGGGCAGGGGGCGTGGGAGCAGTACTTC | CASSLIGQGAWEQYF
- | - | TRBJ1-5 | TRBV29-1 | TGCAGCGTTGGTGAGATGAATCAGCCCCAGCATTTT | CSVGEMNQPQHF
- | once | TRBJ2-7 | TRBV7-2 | TGTGCCAGCAGCTTAGCAGTCGGCCAAGCCTCCTACGAGCAGTACTTC | CASSLAVGQASYEQYF
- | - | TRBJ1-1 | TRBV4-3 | TGCGCCAGCAGCCGTTGGGACACTGAAGCTTTCTTT | CASSRWDTEAFF
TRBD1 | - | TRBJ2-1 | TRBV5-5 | TGTGCCAGCAGCTGGGACAGGCCCAATGAGCAGTTCTTC | CASSWDRPNEQFF
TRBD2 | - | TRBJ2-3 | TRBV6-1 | TGTGCCAGCAGGAGGACTAGCGGCGTTACAGATACGCAGTATTTT | CASRRTSGVTDTQYF
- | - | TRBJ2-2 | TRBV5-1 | TGCGCCAGCAGCTCCGCATCGAACACCGGGGAGCTGTTTTTT | CASSSASNTGELFF
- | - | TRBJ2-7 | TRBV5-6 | TGTGCCAGCAGCTTGCTCCGGGAGCAGTACTTC | CASSLLREQYF
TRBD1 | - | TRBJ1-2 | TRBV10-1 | TGCGCCAGCAGTGACAACAGGGGCGGCGGCTACACCTTC | CASSDNRGGGYTF
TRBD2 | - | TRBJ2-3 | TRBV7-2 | TGTGCCAGCAGCTCGATAGCGGGGGGCCGCACAGATACGCAGTATTTT | CASSSIAGGRTDTQYF
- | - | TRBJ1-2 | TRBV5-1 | TGCGCCAGCAGCTTGGCCAGGGGATCGAACTATGGCTACACCTTC | CASSLARGSNYGYTF
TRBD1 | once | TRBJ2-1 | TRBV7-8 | TGTGCCAGCAGTAGGGGGCGGCCCGATTACAATGAGCAGTTCTTC | CASSRGRPDYNEQFF
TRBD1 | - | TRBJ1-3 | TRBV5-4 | TGTGCCAGCAGCTTAGGGGGCAGCCACTCTGGAAACACCATATATTTT | CASSLGGSHSGNTIYF
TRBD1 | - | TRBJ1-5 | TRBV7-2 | TGTGCCAGCAGCTCGACAGGGGAGCAGCCCCAGCATTTT | CASSSTGEQPQHF
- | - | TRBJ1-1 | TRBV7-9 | TGTGCCAGCAGCTTCGACCGACAATCTGAAGGTTTCTTT | CASSFDRQSEGFF
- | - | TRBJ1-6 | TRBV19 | TGTGCCTGTCGGGGCAGGGAGGATTCACCCCTCCACTTT | CACRGREDSPLHF
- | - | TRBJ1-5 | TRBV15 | TGTGCCACCACCTCAGATAGAAATCAGCCCCAGCATTTT | CATTSDRNQPQHF
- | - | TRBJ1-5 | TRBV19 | TGTGCCAGTAGTAGCCGACAGGTCCGCAATCAGCCCCAGCATTTT | CASSSRQVRNQPQHF
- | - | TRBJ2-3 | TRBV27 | TGTGCCAGCAGGAGACAGGGCACAGATACGCAGTATTTT | CASRRQGTDTQYF
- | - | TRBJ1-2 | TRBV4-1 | TGCGCCAGCAGCCCAGGGGAGGAATATGGCTACACCTTC | CASSPGEEYGYTF
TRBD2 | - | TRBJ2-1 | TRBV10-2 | TGCGCCAGCAGACTAGCGGGGGGGCCGAATGAGCAGTTCTTC | CASRLAGGPNEQFF
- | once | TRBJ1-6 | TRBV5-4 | TGTGCCAGCAGCCTAAACCCGAGGGGCTCACCCCTCCACTTT | CASSLNPRGSPLHF
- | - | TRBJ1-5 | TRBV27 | TGTGCCAGCAGTTTATCTGGGTTTTCAGGACAGCCCCAGCATTTT | CASSLSGFSGQPQHF
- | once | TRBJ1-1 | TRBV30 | TGTGCCTGGAGCGTCCAACAGAACACTGAAGCTTTCTTT | CAWSVQQNTEAFF
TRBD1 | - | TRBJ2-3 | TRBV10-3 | TGTGCCATCGAGGACAGGGCGCAAGCAGATACGCAGTATTTT | CAIEDRAQADTQYF
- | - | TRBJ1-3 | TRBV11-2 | TGTGCCAGCACCTCCTTACTTGGAAACACCATATATTTT | CASTSLLGNTIYF
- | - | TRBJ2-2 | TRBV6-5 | TGTGCCAGCAGTTACACCAGGGGCGGTACCGGGGAGCTGTTTTTT | CASSYTRGGTGELFF
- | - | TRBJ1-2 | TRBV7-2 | TGTGCCAGCAGCTTAGGCTTAGAACGGTATGGCTACACCTTC | CASSLGLERYGYTF
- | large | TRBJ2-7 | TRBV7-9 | TGTGCCAGCAGCACGCCAACAGGGACCAACGAGCAGTACTTC | CASSTPTGTNEQYF
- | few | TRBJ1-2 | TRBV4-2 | TGTGCCAGCAGCCAAGGGCCCGCGTCTAACTATGGCTACACCTTC | CASSQGPASNYGYTF
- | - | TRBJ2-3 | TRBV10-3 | TGTGCCATCAGTTCCGGACAATCCTCTAGCACAGATACGCAGTATTTT | CAISSGQSSSTDTQYF
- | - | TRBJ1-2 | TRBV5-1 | TGCGCCAGCAGCTTGGCCGGGGAGCGCTATATGGGCTACACCTTC | CASSLAGERYMGYTF
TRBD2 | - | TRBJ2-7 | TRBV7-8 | TGTGCCAGCAGCACCAGCCCCGGGAGGCCGGAGCAGTACTTC | CASSTSPGRPEQYF
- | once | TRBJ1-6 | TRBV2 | TGTGCCAGCAGCGAAAGGTCTGTGATCTATAATTCACCCCTCCACTTT | CASSERSVIYNSPLHF
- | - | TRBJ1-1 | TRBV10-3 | TGTGCCATCAGTGAGGTGAGACTTTCGAACACTGAAGCTTTCTTT | CAISEVRLSNTEAFF
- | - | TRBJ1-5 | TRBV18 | TGTGCCAGCTCACAAGAGCAATCTCAGCCCCAGCATTTT | CASSQEQSQPQHF
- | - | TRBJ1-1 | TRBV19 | TGTGCCAGTAGTTTCTCAGGAGTGGGTGCAAACACTGAAGCTTTCTTT | CASSFSGVGANTEAFF
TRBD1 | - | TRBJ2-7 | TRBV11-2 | TGTGCCAGCAGATCCGGGACAGGGTCCTACGAGCAGTACTTC | CASRSGTGSYEQYF
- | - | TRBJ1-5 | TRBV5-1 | TGCGCCAGCAGCCCGGGGGGGGGCAATCAGCCCCAGCATTTT | CASSPGGGNQPQHF
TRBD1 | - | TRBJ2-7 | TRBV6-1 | TGTGCCAGCGCGACAGGGGTCGACGAGCAGTACTTC | CASATGVDEQYF
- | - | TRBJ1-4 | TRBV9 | TGTGCCAGCAGCGCCAGGACAGACTCTAATGAAAAACTGTTTTTT | CASSARTDSNEKLFF
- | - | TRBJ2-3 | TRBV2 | TGTGCCAGCCGCAGGGACAATACGCAGTATTTT | CASRRDNTQYF
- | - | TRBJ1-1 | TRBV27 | TGTGCCAGCAGTTTATCACGTACGGCGAACACTGAAGCTTTCTTT | CASSLSRTANTEAFF
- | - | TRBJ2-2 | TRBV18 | TGTGCCAGCTCACCTCCAGTGGGCGGGGAGCTGTTTTTT | CASSPPVGGELFF
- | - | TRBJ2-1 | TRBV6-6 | TGTGCCAGCAGTTACGGCAGACTTGTTTACAATGAGCAGTTCTTC | CASSYGRLVYNEQFF